This TCR beta chain was sequenced during a study of cytomegalovirus exposure and HLA in healthy donors. Researchers ran the PCR with 60 Vbeta and 13 Jbeta primers. Only in-frame clones appear in the TCRdb table, and some are missing; sequencing was by immunoSEQ multiplex PCR. Of roughly 190,000 clones in the sample, 75% to 85% were seen once. This clone was recorded a few times. Per germline, CDR1 SGHVS and CDR2 FNYEAQ. This CDR3 is 13 amino acids long. Trimming left V 7 bases short and J 4 bases short, with 14 bases between. The sequencing input was PBMCs. The chain combines TRBV7-6 with TRBJ2-7; TRBD2 might be the D (5 bases). The receptor comes from a woman aged 45-65 years in good health and CMV-seronegative. CDR3 sequence (DNA): TGTGCCAGCACGGTGAGGGAAGGTTACGAGCAGTACTTC. It encodes CASTVREGYEQYF.